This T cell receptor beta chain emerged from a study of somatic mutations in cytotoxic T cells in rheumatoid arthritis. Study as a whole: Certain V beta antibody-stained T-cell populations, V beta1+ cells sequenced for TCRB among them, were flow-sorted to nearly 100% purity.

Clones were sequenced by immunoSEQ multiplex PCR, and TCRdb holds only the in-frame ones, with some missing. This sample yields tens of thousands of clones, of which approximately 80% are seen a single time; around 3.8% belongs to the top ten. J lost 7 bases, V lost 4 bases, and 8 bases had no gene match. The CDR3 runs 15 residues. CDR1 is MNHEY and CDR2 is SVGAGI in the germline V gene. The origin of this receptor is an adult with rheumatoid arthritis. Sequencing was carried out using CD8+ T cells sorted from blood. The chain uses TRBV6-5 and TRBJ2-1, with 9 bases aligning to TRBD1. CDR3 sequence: CASSSGTGRVNEQFF. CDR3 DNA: TGTGCCAGCAGTTCCGGGACAGGGAGGGTAAATGAGCAGTTCTTC.